This T cell receptor (beta chain) was observed in a study of cytomegalovirus exposure and HLA in healthy donors. The repertoire was sequenced with immunoSEQ multiplex PCR; TCRdb's copy has only in-frame clones and lacks some. The sample includes 150,000 to 200,000 clones, roughly 86% of them seen just once. This CDR3 has 15 residues. CDR1 is SGHTA and CDR2 is FQGNSA in the germline V gene. J was trimmed by 3 bases and V by 7 bases; bases with no gene match: 11. Sequencing was done on a sample of PBMCs. This receptor was obtained from a young man in good health and CMV-seropositive. The V and J genes are TRBV7-2 and TRBJ1-1; TRBD1 matches at 7 bases. The CDR3 spells CASTRGAGGYTEAFF. In nucleotides, the CDR3 is TGTGCCAGCACCCGCGGGGCAGGGGGATACACTGAAGCTTTCTTT.